The 12 T cell receptor beta chains listed next were all sequenced from one sample in a study of T cell responses to AZD1222 COVID-19 vaccine. Repertoires were generated with immunoSEQ multiplex PCR, while TCRdb's copy carries only in-frame clones and drops some. The table records approximately 150,000 clones, 75% to 95% of them present only once. The specimen was peripheral blood, collected 28 days after the second AZD1222 dose. The receptors were sampled from an adult who received the AZD1222 COVID-19 vaccine.

The V and J genes are TRBV4-1 and TRBJ2-1; D not resolved. This CDR3 comprises 16 residues. Trimming shortened V by 2 bases and J by 0 bases, and 11 bases separated the two germline ends. Looked up from germline, CDR1 is MGHRA and CDR2 is YSYEKL. The CDR3: CASSQSQVSSYNEQFF. The CDR3 bases are TGCGCCAGCAGCCAAAGTCAGGTTTCCTCCTACAATGAGCAGTTCTTC.

V and J are TRBV2 and TRBJ1-6; D is ambiguous. Germline V gene data show CDR1 as SNHLY and CDR2 as FYNNEI. The CDR3 contains 15 residues. Between the trimmed V and J ends, which lost 2 bases and 7 bases, there was a span of 12 bases. CDR3 coding DNA: TGTGCCAGCAGTGAACGAGGGTTTGGAAATTCACCCCTCCACTTT. It encodes CASSERGFGNSPLHF.

CDR3 sequence: CASSQNPGQGYTEAFF. As DNA, the CDR3 is TGTGCCAGCAGCCAGAATCCGGGACAGGGATACACTGAAGCTTTCTTT. V usage is TRBV4-2 and J usage is TRBJ1-1, with 9 nucleotides matching TRBD1. This CDR3 is 16 amino acids long. CDR1 LGHNA and CDR2 YNFKEQ come from the germline V gene. The J segment lost 3 bases and the V segment lost 3 bases, leaving 8 bases of the junction unmatched.

This chain uses TRBV11-1 with TRBJ2-7; 7 nucleotides line up with TRBD1. V shed 5 bases and J 3 bases; nucleotides not matched to a gene: 7. There are 14 residues in the CDR3. CDR1 and CDR2 from the germline V gene are SGHAT and FQDESV (reference sequence). Here the CDR3 reads CASSPMGQSYEQYV. In nucleotides, the CDR3 is TGTGCCAGCAGCCCGATGGGACAGAGCTACGAGCAGTACGTC.

This rearrangement joins TRBV7-3 to TRBJ2-1; 9 nucleotides line up with TRBD2. There are 16 residues in the CDR3. Germline-derived CDR1 and CDR2 are SGHTA and FQGTGA. Trimming cost V 1 base and J 5 bases; bases outside gene matches: 6. DNA of the CDR3: TGTGCCAGCAGCTTAAATCCGGGACTAGCTAACAATGAGCAGTTCTTC. It encodes CASSLNPGLANNEQFF.

This chain connects TRBV3-1 (or the pseudogene TRBV3-2) to TRBJ2-7; D may match TRBD1 or TRBD2 (5 bases each). CDR3 size: 17 residues. The V gene's germline CDR1 is LGHDT and CDR2 YNNKEL (reference sequence). Between the trimmed V and J ends, which lost 2 bases and 0 bases, there was a span of 17 bases. The CDR3 region has the DNA TGTGCCAGCAGCCAATTAAGCTTGGCAGGGAGCTCCTACGAGCAGTACTTC. Its protein product is CASSQLSLAGSSYEQYF.

The chain recombines TRBV5-4 with TRBJ1-4, with D perhaps TRBD1 (5 bases). The V gene's germline CDR1 is SGHNT and CDR2 YYREEE (reference sequence). CDR3 size: 16 residues. Trimming cost V 1 base and J 2 bases, with 12 bases left between them. CDR3: CASSLRVAGTNEKLFF. The CDR3 region has the DNA TGTGCCAGCAGCTTGAGGGTGGCAGGGACTAATGAAAAACTGTTTTTT.

V usage is TRBV24-1 and J usage is TRBJ1-2; 10 bases match TRBD1. The V gene's germline CDR1 is KGHDR and CDR2 SFDVKD. The CDR3 is 15 residues long. The J segment lost 3 bases and the V segment lost 2 bases, leaving 2 bases of the junction unmatched. CDR3 coding DNA: TGTGCCACCAGTGATTCGGGACAGGGGTACTATGGCTACACCTTC. Translating it yields CATSDSGQGYYGYTF.

This clone was detected a few times. The CDR3 nucleotides read TGTGCCAGCAGTGATCAAGCAACGCTTGAGACCCAGTACTTC. This translates into CASSDQATLETQYF. The chain is built from TRBV2 and TRBJ2-5, with unresolved D. This CDR3 region has 14 residues. Trimming removed 3 bases from V and 5 bases from J, with 13 bases in between. Per the germline V gene, CDR1 is SNHLY and CDR2 is FYNNEI.

This chain links TRBV5-1 with TRBJ2-6, with TRBD1 as a possible D gene (6 bases). V was trimmed by 3 bases and J by 2 bases, leaving 9 bases between them. The CDR3 has 15 residues. Germline CDR1 reads SGHRS; CDR2 reads YFSETQ. For the CDR3, the DNA is TGCGCCAGCAGCTCCAGGGGTACTGGGGCCAACGTCCTGACTTTC. This gives the protein CASSSRGTGANVLTF. Drawing the rest from reference TRBV5-1 and TRBJ2-6, the complete variable domain is KAGVTQTPRYLIKTRGQQVTLSCSPISGHRSVSWYQQTPGQGLQFLFEYFSETQRNKGNFPGRFSGRQFSNSRSEMNVSTLELGDSALYLCASSSRGTGANVLTFGAGSRLTVL.

This clone was seen once. The chain carries TRBV2 and TRBJ1-2, with TRBD1 matching over 7 bases. From germline, CDR1 is SNHLY and CDR2 FYNNEI. The CDR3 covers 13 residues. The V and J ends lost 7 bases and 6 bases, in that order; junction bases with no gene match: 8. The CDR3 coding sequence is TGTGCCAGCACCATTCAGGGGGAGAATGGCTACACCTTC. Encoded protein: CASTIQGENGYTF.

The chain carries TRBV18 and TRBJ1-1, with D perhaps matching TRBD1 (6 bases). The CDR3 contains 16 residues. Germline loops: CDR1 KGHSH, CDR2 LQKENI. V gave up 5 bases and J gave up 1 base, with 17 bases separating them. CDR3 in amino acids: CASSSTWTAWNTEAFF. In DNA form, the CDR3 reads TGTGCCAGCTCATCGACCTGGACAGCTTGGAACACTGAAGCTTTCTTT.